This entry describes one TCR beta chain. What it binds is unknown. This sample is part of a study of regulatory T cells in long-lasting Graves disease. Time point denoted: persistent/refractory GD, antithyroid drugs over 5 years with positive TRAb. PBMC-derived RNA was used for the TCR library. The authors built TCR beta libraries using iRepertoire HTBI primers and Arm-PCR of CDR3 regions. One entry per CDR3 protein, called by TCRdb with MiXCR from the multiplex PCR reads. The table includes over 450,000 distinct CDR3 sequences, roughly 21% detected once. Study conclusions and caveats: Peripheral blood alone, not thyroid tissue, underwent study.

This clonotype was obtained from a female donor with Graves disease. Here the sequenced sample was peripheral blood mononuclear cells (PBMCs), taken when the disease was refractory, from a patient treated with antithyroid drugs.

The CDR3 loop reads CASSSNRGLTEAFF. The CDR3 region has the DNA TGTGCCAGCAGTTCGAACAGGGGGCTCACTGAAGCTTTCTTT. This chain uses TRBV6-2 or TRBV6-3 with TRBJ1-1, with 9 bases aligning to TRBD1. The V segment lost 4 bases and the J segment 4 bases; nucleotides outside the gene matches: 4. In germline, CDR1 is MNHEY, CDR2 SVGEGT. The CDR3 has 14 amino acids.